The sequence of this TCR beta chain was determined in a study of siplizumab effects on memory and regulatory T cells. Findings and limits, study-wide: Contribution to the alloresponse seemed major for naive T cells, which also seemed more diverse than memory cells.

The V and J ends lost 7 bases and 4 bases respectively, with 17 bases between them. This CDR3 is 15 amino acids long. Germline V gene data show CDR1 as SNHLY and CDR2 as FYNNEI. Note on this clone: What it binds is unknown.

Libraries were prepared by immunoSEQ multiplex PCR; TCRdb keeps only in-frame clonotypes and omits some of them. The table lists 40,000 to 45,000 clones, more than 80% of them singletons. The sequence was obtained from a human donor in good health. Sample: naive CD4+ T cells sorted from blood. The chain has TRBV2 and TRBJ1-5; no reliable D call. CDR3 coding DNA: TGTGCCAGCACTCCCGAAGGCGGGATTAATCAGCCCCAGCATTTT. Protein product: CASTPEGGINQPQHF.